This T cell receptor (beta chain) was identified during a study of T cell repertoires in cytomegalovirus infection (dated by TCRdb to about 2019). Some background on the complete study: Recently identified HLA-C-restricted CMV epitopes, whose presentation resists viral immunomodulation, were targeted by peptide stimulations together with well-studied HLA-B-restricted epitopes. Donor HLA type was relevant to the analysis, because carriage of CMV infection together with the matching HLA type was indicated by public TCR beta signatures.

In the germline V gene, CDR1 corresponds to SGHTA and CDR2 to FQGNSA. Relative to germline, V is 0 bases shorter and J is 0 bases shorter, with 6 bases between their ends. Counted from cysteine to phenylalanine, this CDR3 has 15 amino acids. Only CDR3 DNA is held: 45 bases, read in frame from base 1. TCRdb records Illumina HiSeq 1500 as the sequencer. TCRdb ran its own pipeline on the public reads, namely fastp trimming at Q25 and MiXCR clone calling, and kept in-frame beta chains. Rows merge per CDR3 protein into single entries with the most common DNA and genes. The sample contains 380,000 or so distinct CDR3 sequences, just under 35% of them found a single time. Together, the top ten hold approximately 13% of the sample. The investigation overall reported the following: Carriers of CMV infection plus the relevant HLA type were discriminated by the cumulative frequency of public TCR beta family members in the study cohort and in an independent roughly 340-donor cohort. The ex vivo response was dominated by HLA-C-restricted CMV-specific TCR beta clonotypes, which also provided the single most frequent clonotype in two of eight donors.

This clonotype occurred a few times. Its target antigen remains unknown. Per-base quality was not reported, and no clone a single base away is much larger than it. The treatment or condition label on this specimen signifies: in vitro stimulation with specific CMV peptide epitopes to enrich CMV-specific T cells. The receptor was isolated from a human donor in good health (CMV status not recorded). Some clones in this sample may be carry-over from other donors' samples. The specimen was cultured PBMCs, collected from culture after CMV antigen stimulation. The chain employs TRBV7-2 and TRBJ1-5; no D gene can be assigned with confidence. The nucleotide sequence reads TGTGCCAGCAGCTTAGCACTGAATAGCAATCAGCCCCAGCATTTT. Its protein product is CASSLALNSNQPQHF.